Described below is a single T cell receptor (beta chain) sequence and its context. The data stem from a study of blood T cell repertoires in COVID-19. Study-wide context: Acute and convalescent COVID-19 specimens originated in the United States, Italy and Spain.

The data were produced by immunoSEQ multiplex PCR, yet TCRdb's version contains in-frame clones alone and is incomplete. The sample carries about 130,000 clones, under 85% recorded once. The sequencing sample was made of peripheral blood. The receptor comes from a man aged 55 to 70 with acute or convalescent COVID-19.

The CDR3 nucleotides read TGTGCCAGCAGTTTCGACAGGGTAGGAGATCAGCCCCAGCATTTT. It translates to CASSFDRVGDQPQHF. The genes are TRBV2 and TRBJ1-5; 7 positions match TRBD1. Germline values: CDR1 SNHLY, CDR2 FYNNEI. The CDR3 is made up of 15 amino acids. V lost 5 bases and J lost 5; bases outside the gene matches: 9.